Following are 9 T cell receptor beta chains from one sample sequenced in a study of response to subunit inactivated influenza vaccine. Using its own MiXCR run on the RT-PCR reads, TCRdb lists one record per CDR3 protein. Of 200,000 to 250,000 distinct CDR3 sequences in the sample, approximately 12% are singletons; the top ten hold about 8%. Sequencing used non-naive T cells sorted from PBMCs, obtained around two weeks before vaccination. All receptors come from a man aged 50-60 years who received an inactivated influenza vaccine.

This clonotype was observed many times. V is TRBV5-1 and J is TRBJ2-2, with a tentative D call TRBD1 (7 bases). The CDR3 loop spans 15 amino acids. Germline CDR1 is SGHRS and CDR2 is YFSETQ. With 4 bases removed from V and 6 bases from J, the gap between germline ends came to 16 bases. The CDR3 DNA reads as TGCGCCAGCAGCGCGGGACAGACTCTTTCCGGGGAGCTGTTTTTT. This gives the protein CASSAGQTLSGELFF. Based on the CDR3 plus reference TRBV5-1 and TRBJ2-2, the full variable domain is KAGVTQTPRYLIKTRGQQVTLSCSPISGHRSVSWYQQTPGQGLQFLFEYFSETQRNKGNFPGRFSGRQFSNSRSEMNVSTLELGDSALYLCASSAGQTLSGELFFGEGSRLTVL.

The V and J genes are TRBV20-1 and TRBJ2-7; 14 nucleotides line up with TRBD2. From germline, CDR1 is DFQATT and CDR2 SNEGSKA (reference sequence). V dropped 6 bases and J dropped 5; count of bases not matched to a gene: 6. This CDR3 has 14 amino acids. This CDR3 reads CSAGTSGRDDEQYF. In DNA form, the CDR3 reads TGCAGTGCCGGGACTAGCGGGAGAGATGACGAGCAGTACTTC.

This clonotype came up many times. CDR3 sequence reads: CASSSVQANTGELFF. CDR3 sequence (DNA): TGTGCCAGCAGCTCAGTCCAGGCGAACACCGGGGAGCTGTTTTTT. V gene TRBV12-3 or TRBV12-4 combines with J gene TRBJ2-2; D unclear. The CDR3 spans 15 residues. Trimming pared 6 bases from V and 0 bases from J, leaving 11 bases between.

This clonotype was observed a few times. J is TRBJ2-3 and V is TRBV6-5; 10 bases are a match to TRBD2. Germline V gene sequence: CDR1 MNHEY, CDR2 SVGAGI. V lost 0 bases, J lost 2 bases, and 2 bases stayed unmatched. This CDR3 is built from 16 residues. In DNA form, the CDR3 reads TGTGCCAGCAGTTACTCGAGCGGGAGGGCCACAGATACGCAGTATTTT. Encoded protein: CASSYSSGRATDTQYF.

The CDR3 sequence: CASSLAPGGGAETQYF. The CDR3 DNA follows: TGCGCCAGCAGCTTGGCCCCGGGGGGGGGCGCGGAGACCCAGTACTTC. This chain links TRBV5-1 with TRBJ2-5, with 8 bases identical to TRBD2. Germline assignment: CDR1 SGHRS and CDR2 YFSETQ. V trimming: 0 bases; J trimming: 5 bases; junction bases outside the gene matches: 9. This CDR3 comprises 16 residues.

CDR3 in DNA: TGCAGCGCTGCTCAGGTTACCCAAGAGACCCAGTACTTC. This codes for CSAAQVTQETQYF. V usage is TRBV29-1 and J usage is TRBJ2-5; D unclear. The CDR3 has 13 amino acids. V shed 7 bases and J shed 1 base, with 13 bases lying between them. Per germline, CDR1 SQVTM and CDR2 ANQGSEA.

The chain is built from TRBV20-1 and TRBJ2-1, with TRBD2 matching 10 bases. The V and J ends lost 0 bases and 9 bases, in that order; junction bases with no gene match: 8. CDR3 size: 15 residues. Germline V gene sequence: CDR1 DFQATT, CDR2 SNEGSKA (reference sequence). The CDR3 DNA follows: TGCAGTGCTAGAGATACCGGGACTAGCGACCGTGAGCAGTTCTTC. Translated, it gives CSARDTGTSDREQFF.

V usage is TRBV10-3 and J usage is TRBJ2-3, with D tentatively TRBD1 or TRBD2 (6 bases each). Between the trimmed V and J ends, which lost 4 bases and 1 base, there was a span of 18 bases. This CDR3 has 17 residues. CDR1 is ENHRY, CDR2 SYGVKD, per germline. The CDR3 DNA follows: TGTGCCATCAGTGGACAGAGGGGGAGGCTGGGCACAGATACGCAGTATTTT. Amino acids: CAISGQRGRLGTDTQYF.

This clonotype was counted between two and nine times. The CDR3 does not close with the conserved phenylalanine or tryptophan, likely indicating a read error. The V gene is TRBV12-3 or TRBV12-4, the J gene TRBJ2-7; 11 bases match TRBD2. The V and J ends lost 1 base and 4 bases, in that order; junction bases with no gene match: 6. The CDR3 sequence is 16 residues long. The CDR3 protein is CASSLGVSGGAYEQYS. In nucleotides, the CDR3 is TGTGCCAGCAGTTTAGGTGTTAGCGGGGGGGCTTACGAGCAGTACTCC.